A selection of T cell receptor beta chains follows, all from one sample in a study of blood T cell repertoires in COVID-19. This table comes from immunoSEQ multiplex PCR, and its TCRdb copy is limited to in-frame clones, with some not included. The sample yields about 190,000 clones, less than 90% seen once. Sequenced input: peripheral blood. These receptors all stem from a man aged 30 to 39 with acute or convalescent COVID-19. The CDR3 runs from the conserved cysteine through the conserved F or W.

CDR3 protein	V gene	J gene
CASSLGGAGNTIYF	TRBV9	TRBJ1-3
CAWSVLAGTDTQYF	TRBV30	TRBJ2-3
CASSLWQEGSGANVLTF	TRBV5-6	TRBJ2-6
CASSGLFLRAGYTF	TRBV6-4	TRBJ1-2
CASSTGLGDTQYF	TRBV6-2/TRBV6-3	TRBJ2-3
CASTSTEWVYTF	TRBV28	TRBJ1-2
CASRPGGSYEQYF	TRBV3-1/TRBV3-2	TRBJ2-7
CASSVANLRGADEQFF	TRBV9	TRBJ2-1
CASSQTGAVTGEAFF	TRBV18	TRBJ1-1
CASSQGAGGAGKQYF	TRBV4-2	TRBJ2-7
CASSLGQGLNTEAFF	TRBV5-6	TRBJ1-1
CASNTNVGVPQPQHF	TRBV6-5	TRBJ1-5
CAISEWEGRNEQFF	TRBV10-3	TRBJ2-1